This T cell receptor beta chain stems from a study of blood T cell repertoires in COVID-19. Categorization into cohorts depended on clinical history that participants reported. The study counted Cohort 3 donors as recovered given two negative PCRs, clearance, or symptom resolution. Profiled with immunoSEQ multiplex PCR; TCRdb holds only in-frame clones, not every one. Seen here are 180,000 or so clones, roughly four fifths observed once, and the top ten hold approximately 10%. This CDR3 spans 16 amino acids. The germline V gene encodes CDR1 SGHNT and CDR2 YYREEE (reference sequence). The ends lost 4 bases at V and 6 bases at J; junction bases unmatched: 5.

The sequenced sample was PBMCs or T cells enriched from blood (not recorded which). The chain links TRBV5-4 to TRBJ2-2, with 14 positions matching TRBD2. This TCR came from a man aged 45-60 years who had recovered from COVID-19. The CDR3 DNA reads TGTGCCAGCAGCCAGCCGGGACTAGCGGGAGCCGGGGAGCTGTTTTTT. Encoded protein: CASSQPGLAGAGELFF.